Reported below is one TCR beta chain. No antigen is known for it. The data were taken from a study of CD8+ T cells in alopecia areata. cDNA prepared by RNA extraction and subsequent reverse transcription served as the template for sequencing. TCRdb's table, derived via immunoSEQ multiplex PCR, lists solely in-frame clones and lacks some. The table has roughly 280,000 clones, 60% seen once. General study results and limits: Scalp clonality decreased significantly with tofacitinib, and so did expanded CD8+ clones among the top 100. Possibly as an HLA-related effect, TCR sharing across patients appeared less clear than in mice. Clonality in lesional scalp, especially alopecia totalis/universalis, exceeded that of normal scalp. Scalp sequencing captures resident alphabeta T cells of normal skin too.

Sample treatment: oral pan-JAK inhibitor, 5-10 mg twice daily. Specimen: CD4+ T cells sorted from blood, collected around week 53, from a patient treated with tofacitinib. The sequence came from a human donor with alopecia areata.

The CDR3 region has the DNA TGCAGTGGGGGGCAGACAGATACGCAGTATTTT. Protein: CSGGQTDTQYF. The V call is TRBV20-1, the J call TRBJ2-3; TRBD1 is a possible D gene (6 bases). Trimming cost V 7 bases and J 3 bases, with 8 bases left between them. Germline V lookup: CDR1 DFQATT, CDR2 SNEGSKA (reference sequence). CDR3 length: 11 residues.